This T cell receptor (beta chain) comes out of a study of blood T cell repertoires in COVID-19. Study in general: Acute and convalescent COVID-19 samples came from the United States, Italy and Spain. T cells, B-cell-depleted T cells, or PBMCs supplied cDNA or gDNA.

V lost 1 base to trimming and J lost 6 bases; unmatched junction nucleotides: 9. The CDR3 totals 16 residues. Germline V gene lookup returns CDR1 SGHTA and CDR2 FQGNSA. Here immunoSEQ multiplex PCR was the method, and the copy in TCRdb shows in-frame clones only, minus some. This table has a few hundred thousand clones, roughly 80% appearing once. This sequence was found in a woman aged 55-75 years with acute or convalescent COVID-19. The genes are TRBV7-2 and TRBJ2-3; 8 bases map to TRBD2. Sample: peripheral blood. CDR3 bases: TGTGCCAGCAGCTTAGAGTCGGGGGGGCCGTTGGATACGCAGTATTTT. It encodes CASSLESGGPLDTQYF.